A selection of T cell receptor beta chains follows, all from one sample in a study of neoadjuvant anti-PD-1 for oral cavity cancer. Sequencing was performed with immunoSEQ multiplex PCR; in TCRdb, only in-frame clones are kept and a portion is missing. The top ten hold 2.5% to 4% of the sample, which has around 8,200 clones, 50% to 80% seen once. The sample was PBMCs, taken after nivolumab (anti-PD-1) treatment. The source of these receptors is a person aged 40 to 85 with oral cavity squamous cell carcinoma. The CDR3 runs from the conserved cysteine through the conserved F or W. A D gene is named only where the DNA matches it firmly. Size is omitted from some rows. Given values are once, few, many or a class for expanded clones.

J gene: TRBJ1-5
D gene: TRBD1
clone size: .
V gene: TRBV12-5
CDR3 protein: CASGSGQPNQPQHF
CDR3 DNA: TGTGCTAGTGGTTCGGGACAGCCCAATCAGCCCCAGCATTTT

J gene: TRBJ2-5
D gene: TRBD1
clone size: .
V gene: TRBV7-9
CDR3 protein: CASSLESGAGGRETQYF
CDR3 DNA: TGTGCCAGCAGCTTAGAGTCGGGCGCAGGGGGCAGGGAGACCCAGTACTTC

J gene: TRBJ1-6
D gene: .
clone size: .
V gene: TRBV19
CDR3 protein: CASSVNRVNNSPLHF
CDR3 DNA: TGTGCCAGTAGTGTCAACAGGGTGAACAATTCACCCCTCCACTTT

J gene: TRBJ2-2
D gene: .
clone size: .
V gene: TRBV7-9
CDR3 protein: CASSGGRTTGELFF
CDR3 DNA: TGTGCCAGCAGCGGTGGACGGACGACCGGGGAGCTGTTTTTT

J gene: TRBJ2-7
D gene: .
clone size: .
V gene: TRBV27
CDR3 protein: CASSSPREASYEQYF
CDR3 DNA: TGTGCCAGCAGTTCCCCTAGGGAGGCTTCCTACGAGCAGTACTTC

J gene: TRBJ2-2
D gene: TRBD2
clone size: .
V gene: TRBV11-2
CDR3 protein: CASNRDSGGLTGELFF
CDR3 DNA: TGTGCCAGCAACCGGGATTCGGGGGGGCTGACCGGGGAGCTGTTTTTT

J gene: TRBJ2-3
D gene: TRBD2
clone size: .
V gene: TRBV9
CDR3 protein: CASSVEASGASNTQYF
CDR3 DNA: TGTGCCAGCAGCGTAGAGGCTAGCGGGGCAAGTAATACGCAGTATTTT

J gene: TRBJ2-3
D gene: .
clone size: .
V gene: TRBV11-2
CDR3 protein: CASSLARGPDTQYF
CDR3 DNA: TGTGCCAGCAGCTTAGCTCGCGGACCAGATACGCAGTATTTT

J gene: TRBJ2-7
D gene: .
clone size: .
V gene: TRBV29-1
CDR3 protein: CSVGRQGGTYEQYF
CDR3 DNA: TGCAGCGTTGGTCGGCAGGGTGGTACCTACGAGCAGTACTTC

J gene: TRBJ2-7
D gene: TRBD1
clone size: .
V gene: TRBV29-1
CDR3 protein: CSVEGTGDEQYF
CDR3 DNA: TGCAGCGTTGAAGGGACAGGGGACGAGCAGTACTTC

J gene: TRBJ2-1
D gene: TRBD1
clone size: .
V gene: TRBV19
CDR3 protein: CASSVLRDRGMDEQFF
CDR3 DNA: TGTGCCAGTAGTGTCCTTCGGGACAGGGGGATGGATGAGCAGTTCTTC

J gene: TRBJ2-5
D gene: .
clone size: .
V gene: TRBV29-1
CDR3 protein: CSVEMGGGLVETQYF
CDR3 DNA: TGCAGCGTTGAAATGGGCGGGGGCTTAGTAGAGACCCAGTACTTC

J gene: TRBJ1-2
D gene: .
clone size: .
V gene: TRBV19
CDR3 protein: CASSINLYGYTF
CDR3 DNA: TGTGCCAGTAGTATCAACCTTTATGGCTACACCTTC

J gene: TRBJ1-2
D gene: .
clone size: few
V gene: TRBV30
CDR3 protein: CAWKPPGAPYGYTF
CDR3 DNA: TGTGCCTGGAAACCCCCAGGGGCCCCCTATGGCTACACCTTC

J gene: TRBJ1-1
D gene: TRBD1
clone size: .
V gene: TRBV7-2
CDR3 protein: CASSQGGGGQFNTEAFF
CDR3 DNA: TGTGCCAGCAGCCAAGGAGGGGGCGGACAGTTTAACACTGAAGCTTTCTTT

J gene: TRBJ2-1
D gene: TRBD2
clone size: .
V gene: TRBV5-1
CDR3 protein: CASSLAGGADNEQFF
CDR3 DNA: TGCGCCAGCAGCTTGGCGGGGGGGGCAGACAATGAGCAGTTCTTC

J gene: TRBJ2-7
D gene: .
clone size: .
V gene: TRBV7-2
CDR3 protein: CASSLTRDHFYEQYF
CDR3 DNA: TGTGCCAGCAGCTTAACCCGGGACCACTTCTACGAGCAGTACTTC

J gene: TRBJ1-1
D gene: TRBD1
clone size: .
V gene: TRBV9
CDR3 protein: CASSGGTGLNTEAFF
CDR3 DNA: TGTGCCAGCAGCGGAGGGACAGGGCTGAACACTGAAGCTTTCTTT

J gene: TRBJ1-2
D gene: TRBD1
clone size: .
V gene: TRBV7-2
CDR3 protein: CASSLDVAQGGYGYTF
CDR3 DNA: TGTGCCAGCAGCTTAGACGTAGCGCAGGGGGGTTATGGCTACACCTTC

J gene: TRBJ2-2
D gene: TRBD1
clone size: few
V gene: TRBV5-4
CDR3 protein: CASSLQGLHTGELFF
CDR3 DNA: TGTGCCAGCAGCTTACAGGGGTTACACACCGGGGAGCTGTTTTTT

J gene: TRBJ2-3
D gene: .
clone size: few
V gene: TRBV14
CDR3 protein: CASSQDIGTSTDTQYF
CDR3 DNA: TGTGCCAGCAGCCAAGATATAGGGACTAGCACAGATACGCAGTATTTT

J gene: TRBJ1-3
D gene: TRBD1
clone size: .
V gene: TRBV28
CDR3 protein: CASSSRILDRAGESGNTIYF
CDR3 DNA: TGTGCCAGCAGTAGCCGGATTCTGGACAGGGCCGGCGAGTCTGGAAACACCATATATTTT

J gene: TRBJ2-5
D gene: TRBD1
clone size: .
V gene: TRBV10-3
CDR3 protein: CAIRTDRGGETQYF
CDR3 DNA: TGTGCCATCAGAACTGACAGGGGGGGAGAGACCCAGTACTTC

J gene: TRBJ1-2
D gene: TRBD1
clone size: .
V gene: TRBV15
CDR3 protein: CATSREARQGAGGYTF
CDR3 DNA: TGTGCCACCAGCAGAGAGGCGAGACAGGGGGCGGGAGGCTACACCTTC

J gene: TRBJ2-3
D gene: TRBD1
clone size: .
V gene: TRBV10-1
CDR3 protein: CASSPGGVSTDTQYF
CDR3 DNA: TGCGCCAGCAGTCCAGGGGGCGTAAGCACAGATACGCAGTATTTT

J gene: TRBJ2-3
D gene: .
clone size: .
V gene: TRBV25-1
CDR3 protein: CASSEADTQYF
CDR3 DNA: TGTGCCAGCAGTGAGGCGGATACGCAGTATTTT

J gene: TRBJ1-1
D gene: .
clone size: .
V gene: TRBV7-9
CDR3 protein: CASSSPKDRNTEAFF
CDR3 DNA: TGTGCCAGCAGCTCCCCAAAGGACAGAAACACTGAAGCTTTCTTT

J gene: TRBJ1-6
D gene: TRBD1
clone size: .
V gene: TRBV27
CDR3 protein: CASSFALQGLSSPLHF
CDR3 DNA: TGTGCCAGCAGTTTTGCGCTACAGGGGTTGTCTTCACCCCTCCACTTT

J gene: TRBJ1-4
D gene: .
clone size: .
V gene: TRBV6-6
CDR3 protein: CASSYRGGEKLFF
CDR3 DNA: TGTGCCAGCAGTTACCGGGGTGGTGAAAAACTGTTTTTT

J gene: TRBJ1-1
D gene: .
clone size: .
V gene: TRBV7-8
CDR3 protein: CASSPSLVWGTEAFF
CDR3 DNA: TGTGCCAGCAGCCCTAGTCTGGTTTGGGGCACTGAAGCTTTCTTT

J gene: TRBJ2-5
D gene: TRBD1
clone size: .
V gene: TRBV6-5
CDR3 protein: CASSYSGTEETQYF
CDR3 DNA: TGTGCCAGCAGTTACTCGGGGACAGAAGAGACCCAGTACTTC

J gene: TRBJ2-1
D gene: .
clone size: .
V gene: TRBV19
CDR3 protein: CASSRRPSGEQFF
CDR3 DNA: TGTGCCAGTAGTAGGAGACCGAGCGGTGAGCAGTTCTTC

J gene: TRBJ1-2
D gene: .
clone size: few
V gene: TRBV7-2
CDR3 protein: CASSPQRGSGYTF
CDR3 DNA: TGTGCCAGCAGCCCACAGCGCGGTTCTGGCTACACCTTC

J gene: TRBJ2-3
D gene: .
clone size: .
V gene: TRBV28
CDR3 protein: CASSLPRQPDTQYF
CDR3 DNA: TGTGCCAGCAGTTTGCCTAGACAGCCAGATACGCAGTATTTT

J gene: TRBJ1-3
D gene: .
clone size: .
V gene: TRBV6-1
CDR3 protein: CASSVTGQRNTIYF
CDR3 DNA: TGTGCCAGCAGTGTTACAGGACAGAGAAACACCATATATTTT

J gene: TRBJ1-6
D gene: .
clone size: medium-sized
V gene: TRBV6-4
CDR3 protein: CASSDRDNSPLHF
CDR3 DNA: TGTGCCAGCAGTGACAGGGATAATTCACCCCTCCACTTT

J gene: TRBJ1-2
D gene: .
clone size: .
V gene: TRBV6-4
CDR3 protein: CASSDSNEIGVYGYTF
CDR3 DNA: TGTGCCAGCAGTGACTCGAATGAGATCGGGGTCTATGGCTACACCTTC

J gene: TRBJ1-1
D gene: .
clone size: .
V gene: TRBV25-1
CDR3 protein: CASSEYGEIDRNTEAFF
CDR3 DNA: TGTGCCAGCAGTGAATATGGAGAAATTGACAGGAACACTGAAGCTTTCTTT

J gene: TRBJ2-2
D gene: .
clone size: .
V gene: TRBV7-9
CDR3 protein: CASSTQLGYTGELFF
CDR3 DNA: TGTGCCAGCAGCACCCAACTGGGCTACACCGGGGAGCTGTTTTTT

J gene: TRBJ2-6
D gene: .
clone size: .
V gene: TRBV28
CDR3 protein: CASSLGTPAGANVLTF
CDR3 DNA: TGTGCCAGCAGTTTAGGGACTCCCGCTGGGGCCAACGTCCTGACTTTC

J gene: TRBJ2-2
D gene: .
clone size: .
V gene: TRBV6-4
CDR3 protein: CASSDSANREAGELFF
CDR3 DNA: TGTGCCAGCAGTGACTCGGCAAACAGGGAGGCCGGGGAGCTGTTTTTT

J gene: TRBJ1-2
D gene: .
clone size: .
V gene: TRBV28
CDR3 protein: CASRIQGPNYGYTF
CDR3 DNA: TGTGCCAGTCGGATACAGGGACCTAACTATGGCTACACCTTC

J gene: TRBJ1-5
D gene: .
clone size: few
V gene: TRBV18
CDR3 protein: CASSPERNQPQHF
CDR3 DNA: TGTGCCAGCTCACCGGAAAGGAATCAGCCCCAGCATTTT

J gene: TRBJ1-4
D gene: .
clone size: .
V gene: TRBV4-3
CDR3 protein: CASSQDFVRSEKLFF
CDR3 DNA: TGCGCCAGCAGCCAAGATTTCGTCAGGAGTGAAAAACTGTTTTTT

J gene: TRBJ2-1
D gene: TRBD2
clone size: .
V gene: TRBV6-5
CDR3 protein: CASSYQRGASEQFF
CDR3 DNA: TGTGCCAGCAGTTACCAGCGGGGGGCCTCTGAGCAGTTCTTC

J gene: TRBJ2-7
D gene: .
clone size: once
V gene: TRBV14
CDR3 protein: CASSNLGGNYEQYF
CDR3 DNA: TGTGCCAGCAGCAATTTAGGGGGGAACTACGAGCAGTACTTC

J gene: TRBJ2-3
D gene: TRBD1
clone size: .
V gene: TRBV25-1
CDR3 protein: CASRRRLGQGEDTQYF
CDR3 DNA: TGTGCCAGCAGGAGGAGGCTGGGACAGGGGGAAGATACGCAGTATTTT

J gene: TRBJ2-5
D gene: .
clone size: .
V gene: TRBV10-2
CDR3 protein: CASSPLSGGNQETQYF
CDR3 DNA: TGCGCCAGCAGCCCACTTTCCGGGGGAAACCAAGAGACCCAGTACTTC

J gene: TRBJ1-1
D gene: TRBD1
clone size: .
V gene: TRBV19
CDR3 protein: CASSHGPGQGNTEAFF
CDR3 DNA: TGTGCCAGTAGTCACGGACCGGGACAGGGGAACACTGAAGCTTTCTTT

J gene: TRBJ2-5
D gene: TRBD2
clone size: .
V gene: TRBV5-1
CDR3 protein: CASSRLAGAEETQYF
CDR3 DNA: TGCGCCAGCAGCCGTCTAGCGGGGGCCGAAGAGACCCAGTACTTC

J gene: TRBJ2-7
D gene: .
clone size: .
V gene: TRBV4-3
CDR3 protein: CASSQDMVGYEQYF
CDR3 DNA: TGCGCCAGCAGCCAAGATATGGTGGGGTACGAGCAGTACTTC

J gene: TRBJ2-3
D gene: .
clone size: .
V gene: TRBV28
CDR3 protein: CASSSGGWGTDTQYF
CDR3 DNA: TGTGCCAGCAGTTCCGGAGGGTGGGGTACAGATACGCAGTATTTT

J gene: TRBJ1-2
D gene: .
clone size: .
V gene: TRBV5-1
CDR3 protein: CASSTGTSYGYTF
CDR3 DNA: TGCGCCAGCAGCACCGGGACGAGCTATGGCTACACCTTC

J gene: TRBJ2-5
D gene: .
clone size: .
V gene: TRBV5-1
CDR3 protein: CASSLSLAGGTQYF
CDR3 DNA: TGCGCCAGCAGCTTAAGTTTAGCAGGAGGGACCCAGTACTTC

J gene: TRBJ1-1
D gene: .
clone size: .
V gene: TRBV18
CDR3 protein: CASSPRADGTNTEAFF
CDR3 DNA: TGTGCCAGCTCACCGAGGGCAGACGGCACGAACACTGAAGCTTTCTTT

J gene: TRBJ2-1
D gene: TRBD2
clone size: .
V gene: TRBV19
CDR3 protein: CASSTYGTSGVNNEQFF
CDR3 DNA: TGTGCCAGTAGTACATACGGGACTAGCGGGGTCAACAATGAGCAGTTCTTC

J gene: TRBJ2-3
D gene: TRBD2
clone size: .
V gene: TRBV29-1
CDR3 protein: CSVEGPGLIFTDTQYF
CDR3 DNA: TGCAGCGTTGAAGGGCCGGGACTAATTTTCACAGATACGCAGTATTTT